This paragraph reports one T cell receptor (beta chain). Its antigen is not identified. One junction end disagrees with the germline gene, perhaps due to a read error. Sequencing was performed with immunoSEQ multiplex PCR; in TCRdb, only in-frame clones are kept and a portion is missing. The sample has over 60,000 clones, roughly nine tenths seen once; the top ten hold 0.85% to 0.95%. CDR1 is GTSNPN, CDR2 SVGIG, per germline (reference sequence). The CDR3 covers 14 residues. The data were taken from a study of OX40 agonist ivuxolimab in advanced cancers. If patients had autoimmune disease history or systemic immunosuppression, they were excluded. Blood samples were obtained at baseline, cycle 4 day 1, and cycle 7 day 1. Overall study results and limits: Antigen specificity remained undetermined for the expanded peripheral T cells. Partial responders receiving 0.1-3.0 mg/kg showed among the lowest clonal expansion.

The input for sequencing was CD4+ or CD8+ T cells sorted from blood, taken in a trial of the OX40 agonist ivuxolimab. The rearrangement uses TRBV30 and TRBJ1-2; D is perhaps TRBD1 (5 bases). The TCR comes from an adult with an advanced solid tumor such as melanoma, head and neck, liver or kidney cancer. The CDR3 DNA reads as TGTGCCTGGAGTGTATTAGGGGTTAACGATGGCTACACCTTC. Translated, it gives CAWSVLGVNDGYTF.